Listed here is a single T cell receptor beta chain. This sample is drawn from a study of blood T cell repertoires in COVID-19. Across the study: The origin of the acute and convalescent COVID-19 samples was the United States, Italy and Spain.

The Seattle site enrolled patients during active infection and followed them longitudinally. The repertoire was sequenced with immunoSEQ multiplex PCR; TCRdb's copy has only in-frame clones and lacks some. This table has approximately 210,000 clones, around four fifths appearing once. The CDR3 extends over 15 amino acids. Unmatched junction bases numbered 12, after V lost 4 bases and J lost 4 bases. Germline CDR1 is SQVTM and CDR2 is ANQGSEA. This TCR was sampled from a man aged 60 to 69 with COVID-19, enrolled during active disease. The genes are TRBV29-1 and TRBJ2-5, with TRBD1 identical over 7 bases. The sample comprised peripheral blood. As DNA, the CDR3 is TGCAGCGTTGGAACCGGGACAGCACTTTTAGAGACCCAGTACTTC. As protein: CSVGTGTALLETQYF. Full variable domain (rest looked up from reference TRBV29-1 and TRBJ2-5): SAVISQKPSRDICQRGTSLTIQCQVDSQVTMMFWYRQQPGQSLTLIATANQGSEATYESGFVIDKFPISRPNLTFSTLTVSNMSPEDSSIYLCSVGTGTALLETQYFGPGTRLLVL.